These T cell receptor beta chains were read from a single sample in a study of blood T cell repertoires in COVID-19. Only in-frame clones appear in the TCRdb table, and some are missing; sequencing was by immunoSEQ multiplex PCR. The data contain approximately 670,000 clones, around 89% of them seen just once; the ten biggest clones take up 0.2% to 0.3%. The sequencing input was peripheral blood. Receptors originate from a woman under 30 with acute or convalescent COVID-19. Both conserved end residues are part of each CDR3. The D gene is left open where the match is weak. A clone size is listed for some rows: how often the clone was seen (once, few, many), or a class if it is expanded.

d_call: NA; v_call: TRBV11-3; clone_size: NA; j_call: TRBJ2-7; cdr3_aa: CASSQRRPGSYEQYF; cdr3_nt: TGTGCCAGCAGTCAGAGACGCCCGGGAAGCTACGAGCAGTACTTC
d_call: NA; v_call: TRBV4-1; clone_size: NA; j_call: TRBJ2-1; cdr3_aa: CASSQDVGHQSLYNEQFF; cdr3_nt: TGCGCCAGCAGCCAAGATGTGGGACATCAATCCCTCTACAATGAGCAGTTCTTC
d_call: TRBD2; v_call: TRBV7-3; clone_size: NA; j_call: TRBJ2-1; cdr3_aa: CASSQPSGLEQFF; cdr3_nt: TGTGCCAGCAGCCAACCTAGCGGGCTTGAGCAGTTCTTC
d_call: TRBD1; v_call: TRBV2; clone_size: NA; j_call: TRBJ1-1; cdr3_aa: CASSEDRGPREAFF; cdr3_nt: TGTGCCAGCAGTGAGGACAGGGGGCCACGGGAAGCTTTCTTT
d_call: NA; v_call: TRBV28; clone_size: NA; j_call: TRBJ1-2; cdr3_aa: CASFYEKKVDGYTF; cdr3_nt: TGTGCCAGCTTCTACGAAAAGAAAGTGGATGGCTACACCTTC
d_call: TRBD2; v_call: TRBV5-1; clone_size: NA; j_call: TRBJ2-5; cdr3_aa: CASSLNSGGPQETQYF; cdr3_nt: TGCGCCAGCAGCTTGAATAGCGGGGGCCCCCAAGAGACCCAGTACTTC
d_call: NA; v_call: TRBV11-2; clone_size: NA; j_call: TRBJ2-7; cdr3_aa: CASSLDILYEQYF; cdr3_nt: TGTGCCAGCAGCCTGGACATACTCTACGAGCAGTACTTC
d_call: NA; v_call: TRBV7-2; clone_size: once; j_call: TRBJ2-1; cdr3_aa: CASSWGASGIYEQFF; cdr3_nt: TGTGCCAGCAGTTGGGGGGCTAGCGGAATCTATGAGCAGTTCTTC
d_call: NA; v_call: TRBV7-9; clone_size: NA; j_call: TRBJ2-7; cdr3_aa: CASRFDKSPYEQYF; cdr3_nt: TGTGCCAGCAGATTCGACAAGAGTCCTTACGAGCAGTACTTC
d_call: NA; v_call: TRBV6-5; clone_size: NA; j_call: TRBJ1-2; cdr3_aa: CACGGGYGYTF; cdr3_nt: TGTGCCTGCGGCGGGGGCTATGGCTACACCTTC
d_call: TRBD2; v_call: TRBV7-2; clone_size: NA; j_call: TRBJ2-7; cdr3_aa: CASRPGLAGYEQYF; cdr3_nt: TGTGCCAGCCGCCCGGGACTAGCGGGCTACGAGCAGTACTTC
d_call: NA; v_call: TRBV7-2; clone_size: NA; j_call: TRBJ2-7; cdr3_aa: CASSFVSSVSYEQYF; cdr3_nt: TGTGCCAGCAGCTTTGTGTCTAGCGTATCCTACGAGCAGTACTTC
d_call: NA; v_call: TRBV6-6; clone_size: NA; j_call: TRBJ2-5; cdr3_aa: CASSYSSQETQYF; cdr3_nt: TGTGCCAGCAGTTACTCCAGTCAAGAGACCCAGTACTTC
d_call: TRBD2; v_call: TRBV6-2/TRBV6-3; clone_size: NA; j_call: TRBJ2-1; cdr3_aa: CASSSWTSNEQFF; cdr3_nt: TGTGCCAGCAGTTCCTGGACTAGTAATGAGCAGTTCTTC
d_call: NA; v_call: TRBV5-8; clone_size: NA; j_call: TRBJ2-2; cdr3_aa: CASSLGQSSTGELFF; cdr3_nt: TGTGCCAGCAGCTTGGGACAGAGCTCCACCGGGGAGCTGTTTTTT
d_call: NA; v_call: TRBV4-1; clone_size: NA; j_call: TRBJ1-1; cdr3_aa: CASSRSPTGNTEAFF; cdr3_nt: TGCGCCAGCAGCCGGTCCCCAACAGGGAACACTGAAGCTTTCTTT
d_call: TRBD1; v_call: TRBV13; clone_size: NA; j_call: TRBJ1-6; cdr3_aa: CASSFDAQGGYNSPLHF; cdr3_nt: TGTGCCAGCAGTTTTGACGCCCAGGGGGGCTATAATTCACCCCTCCACTTT
d_call: NA; v_call: TRBV6-2/TRBV6-3; clone_size: few; j_call: TRBJ1-2; cdr3_aa: CASSYAQGLGGYTF; cdr3_nt: TGTGCCAGCAGTTACGCGCAGGGGCTGGGTGGCTACACCTTC
d_call: NA; v_call: TRBV7-9; clone_size: NA; j_call: TRBJ2-7; cdr3_aa: CASRSSYGSEQYF; cdr3_nt: TGTGCCAGCAGATCTAGCTACGGTAGCGAGCAGTACTTC
d_call: TRBD1; v_call: TRBV7-9; clone_size: NA; j_call: TRBJ1-1; cdr3_aa: CASSLEGRGHTEAFF; cdr3_nt: TGTGCCAGCAGCTTAGAAGGCAGGGGGCACACTGAAGCTTTCTTT
d_call: TRBD1; v_call: TRBV2; clone_size: NA; j_call: TRBJ2-1; cdr3_aa: CASTRSPGQGIPGISSYNEQFF; cdr3_nt: TGTGCCAGCACCCGATCTCCGGGACAGGGGATTCCGGGTATAAGCTCCTACAATGAGCAGTTCTTC
d_call: NA; v_call: TRBV9; clone_size: NA; j_call: TRBJ1-1; cdr3_aa: CAPGREASEAFF; cdr3_nt: TGTGCCCCCGGTCGGGAGGCTAGTGAAGCTTTCTTT
d_call: NA; v_call: TRBV30; clone_size: NA; j_call: TRBJ2-1; cdr3_aa: CAWTEGLWDEQFF; cdr3_nt: TGTGCCTGGACGGAGGGCCTCTGGGATGAGCAGTTCTTC
d_call: NA; v_call: TRBV12-5; clone_size: NA; j_call: TRBJ2-1; cdr3_aa: CASGLAGTISSYNEQFF; cdr3_nt: TGTGCTAGTGGTTTGGCAGGGACAATCAGCTCCTACAATGAGCAGTTCTTC
d_call: NA; v_call: TRBV27; clone_size: once; j_call: TRBJ1-5; cdr3_aa: CASSLISTQPQHF; cdr3_nt: TGTGCCAGCAGTTTAATCAGTACGCAGCCCCAGCATTTT
d_call: NA; v_call: TRBV4-3; clone_size: NA; j_call: TRBJ2-7; cdr3_aa: CASSQGAGLRYEQYF; cdr3_nt: TGCGCCAGCAGCCAAGGCGCCGGGTTGCGATACGAGCAGTACTTC
d_call: NA; v_call: TRBV29-1; clone_size: NA; j_call: TRBJ2-3; cdr3_aa: CSLENTDTQYF; cdr3_nt: TGCAGCCTGGAGAACACAGATACGCAGTATTTT
d_call: NA; v_call: TRBV5-6; clone_size: once; j_call: TRBJ1-5; cdr3_aa: CASSPPTVIEDIRQPQHF; cdr3_nt: TGTGCCAGCAGTCCACCTACCGTTATCGAGGATATACGTCAGCCCCAGCATTTT
d_call: NA; v_call: TRBV6-5; clone_size: NA; j_call: TRBJ1-1; cdr3_aa: CASSWTTNTEAFF; cdr3_nt: TGTGCCAGCAGTTGGACTACGAACACTGAAGCTTTCTTT
d_call: TRBD1; v_call: TRBV19; clone_size: once; j_call: TRBJ1-6; cdr3_aa: CASSTGQERSPLHF; cdr3_nt: TGTGCCAGTAGCACAGGACAGGAGCGATCACCCCTCCACTTT
d_call: TRBD2; v_call: TRBV6-5; clone_size: NA; j_call: TRBJ2-1; cdr3_aa: CASSSLGGYNEQFF; cdr3_nt: TGTGCCAGCAGTTCCCTGGGGGGGTACAATGAGCAGTTCTTC
d_call: NA; v_call: TRBV19; clone_size: NA; j_call: TRBJ1-1; cdr3_aa: CASSIGAGSGTEAFF; cdr3_nt: TGTGCCAGTAGTATTGGAGCAGGGTCGGGCACTGAAGCTTTCTTT
d_call: TRBD1; v_call: TRBV5-4; clone_size: few; j_call: TRBJ1-2; cdr3_aa: CASSAGTGAFGDGYTF; cdr3_nt: TGTGCCAGCAGCGCCGGGACAGGGGCCTTCGGGGATGGCTACACCTTC
d_call: NA; v_call: TRBV11-3; clone_size: few; j_call: TRBJ1-3; cdr3_aa: CASSTRGGDSGNTIYF; cdr3_nt: TGTGCCAGCAGCACCCGCGGGGGGGACTCTGGAAACACCATATATTTT
d_call: NA; v_call: TRBV6-5; clone_size: NA; j_call: TRBJ1-5; cdr3_aa: CASRGRGRSNQPQHF; cdr3_nt: TGTGCCAGCCGGGGGAGGGGTAGGAGCAATCAGCCCCAGCATTTT
d_call: TRBD1; v_call: TRBV27; clone_size: NA; j_call: TRBJ2-3; cdr3_aa: CASSLPGQGAHTQYF; cdr3_nt: TGTGCCAGCAGTTTACCTGGACAGGGTGCACATACGCAGTATTTT
d_call: NA; v_call: TRBV4-3; clone_size: NA; j_call: TRBJ1-6; cdr3_aa: CASSQDLGSSYNSPLHF; cdr3_nt: TGCGCCAGCAGCCAAGACTTGGGGAGCTCCTATAATTCACCCCTCCACTTT
d_call: TRBD2; v_call: TRBV9; clone_size: NA; j_call: TRBJ2-1; cdr3_aa: CASQRGGYNEQFF; cdr3_nt: TGTGCCAGCCAGCGGGGGGGTTACAATGAGCAGTTCTTC
d_call: TRBD1; v_call: TRBV14; clone_size: NA; j_call: TRBJ2-1; cdr3_aa: CASSHPGTGYNEQFF; cdr3_nt: TGTGCCAGCAGCCATCCCGGGACAGGTTACAATGAGCAGTTCTTC
d_call: NA; v_call: TRBV5-1; clone_size: NA; j_call: TRBJ1-2; cdr3_aa: CASSLRGPGEDGYTF; cdr3_nt: TGCGCCAGCAGCTTGAGAGGCCCGGGGGAGGATGGCTACACCTTC
d_call: NA; v_call: TRBV11-2; clone_size: NA; j_call: TRBJ2-1; cdr3_aa: CASSLNQGQGEQFF; cdr3_nt: TGTGCCAGCAGCTTAAATCAGGGTCAGGGTGAGCAGTTCTTC
d_call: TRBD1; v_call: TRBV6-1; clone_size: NA; j_call: TRBJ2-5; cdr3_aa: CASSGPGQGAGKTQYF; cdr3_nt: TGTGCCAGCAGTGGTCCGGGACAGGGGGCGGGGAAGACCCAGTACTTC
d_call: NA; v_call: TRBV6-1; clone_size: once; j_call: TRBJ1-4; cdr3_aa: CASSYRGDNEKLFF; cdr3_nt: TGTGCCAGCAGTTATCGGGGGGATAATGAAAAACTGTTTTTT
d_call: TRBD1; v_call: TRBV6-4; clone_size: once; j_call: TRBJ2-3; cdr3_aa: CASSDSRTGAEDTQYF; cdr3_nt: TGTGCCAGCAGTGACTCGCGGACAGGGGCCGAAGATACGCAGTATTTT
d_call: NA; v_call: TRBV6-4; clone_size: NA; j_call: TRBJ2-2; cdr3_aa: CASSDSGATGELFF; cdr3_nt: TGTGCCAGCAGTGACTCGGGGGCCACCGGGGAGCTGTTTTTT
d_call: NA; v_call: TRBV27; clone_size: NA; j_call: TRBJ2-7; cdr3_aa: CASSLGRLGLYEQYF; cdr3_nt: TGTGCCAGCAGTTTGGGGCGCCTAGGGCTATACGAGCAGTACTTC
d_call: NA; v_call: TRBV19; clone_size: NA; j_call: TRBJ1-1; cdr3_aa: CASTDRVPLFSNTEAFF; cdr3_nt: TGTGCCAGTACAGACCGGGTCCCGCTATTTTCGAACACTGAAGCTTTCTTT
d_call: NA; v_call: TRBV28; clone_size: NA; j_call: TRBJ1-3; cdr3_aa: CASSFLGQNSGNTIYF; cdr3_nt: TGTGCCAGCAGTTTCCTGGGACAAAACTCTGGAAACACCATATATTTT